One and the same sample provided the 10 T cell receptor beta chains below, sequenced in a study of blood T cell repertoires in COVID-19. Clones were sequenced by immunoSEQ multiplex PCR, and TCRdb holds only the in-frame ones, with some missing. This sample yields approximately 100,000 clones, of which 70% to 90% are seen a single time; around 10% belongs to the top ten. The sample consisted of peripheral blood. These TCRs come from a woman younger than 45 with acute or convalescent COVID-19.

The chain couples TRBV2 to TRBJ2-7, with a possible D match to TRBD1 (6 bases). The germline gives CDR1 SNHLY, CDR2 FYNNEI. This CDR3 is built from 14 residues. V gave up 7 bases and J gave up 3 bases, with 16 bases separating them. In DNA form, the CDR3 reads TGTGCCAGCAATGTACCGGACAGTCGCTACGAGCAGTACTTC. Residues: CASNVPDSRYEQYF.

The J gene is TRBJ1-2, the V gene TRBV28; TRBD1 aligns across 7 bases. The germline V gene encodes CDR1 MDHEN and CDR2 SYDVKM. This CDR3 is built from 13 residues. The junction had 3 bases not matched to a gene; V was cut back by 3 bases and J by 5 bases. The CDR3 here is CASSLTGIYGYTF. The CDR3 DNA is TGTGCCAGCAGTTTGACAGGGATATATGGCTACACCTTC.

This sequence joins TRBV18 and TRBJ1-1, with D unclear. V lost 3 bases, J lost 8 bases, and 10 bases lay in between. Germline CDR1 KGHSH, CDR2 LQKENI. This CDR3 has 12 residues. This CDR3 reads CASSPSRAEAFF. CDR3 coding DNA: TGTGCCAGCTCACCTTCGCGCGCCGAAGCTTTCTTT.

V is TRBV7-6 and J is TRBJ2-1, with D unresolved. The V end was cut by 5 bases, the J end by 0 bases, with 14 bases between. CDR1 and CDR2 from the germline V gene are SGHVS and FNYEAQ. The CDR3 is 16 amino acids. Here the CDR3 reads CASSLRLVSSYNEQFF. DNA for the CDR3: TGTGCCAGCAGCCTACGACTGGTAAGCTCCTACAATGAGCAGTTCTTC.

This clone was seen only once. CDR3 nucleotide sequence: TGCGCCAGCAGCAGAGAGACAGGCTACTTCGGGTACAATGAGCAGTTCTTC. Its translation is CASSRETGYFGYNEQFF. The chain couples TRBV5-1 to TRBJ2-1; D might be TRBD1 (6 bases). The CDR3 contains 17 residues. The ends were cut back, 4 bases at V and 4 bases at J, with 21 bases in the middle. The V gene's germline CDR1 is SGHRS and CDR2 YFSETQ.

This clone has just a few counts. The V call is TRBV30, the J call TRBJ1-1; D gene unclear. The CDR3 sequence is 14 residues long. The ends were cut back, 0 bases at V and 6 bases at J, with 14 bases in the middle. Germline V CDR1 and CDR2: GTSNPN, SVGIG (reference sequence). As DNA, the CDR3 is TGTGCCTGGAGTGTACTATCTCCGACCGCTGAAGCTTTCTTT. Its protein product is CAWSVLSPTAEAFF.

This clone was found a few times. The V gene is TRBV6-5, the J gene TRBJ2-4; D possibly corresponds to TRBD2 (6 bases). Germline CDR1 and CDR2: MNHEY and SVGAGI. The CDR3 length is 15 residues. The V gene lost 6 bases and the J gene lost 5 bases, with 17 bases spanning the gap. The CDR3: CASRDSRLGQNIQYF. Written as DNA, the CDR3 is TGTGCCAGCAGGGACTCTAGACTAGGGCAAAACATTCAGTACTTC.

CDR3 nucleotide sequence: TGTGCCAGCAGCTCTTTCGGGACAGGGAAGCGCTACACCTTC. It codes for CASSSFGTGKRYTF. The chain has TRBV7-2 and TRBJ1-2; TRBD1 matches at 9 bases. Germline-derived CDR1 and CDR2 are SGHTA and FQGNSA. The CDR3 loop spans 14 amino acids. Losses at the gene ends were 4 bases for V and 9 bases for J; bases not matched to a gene: 9.

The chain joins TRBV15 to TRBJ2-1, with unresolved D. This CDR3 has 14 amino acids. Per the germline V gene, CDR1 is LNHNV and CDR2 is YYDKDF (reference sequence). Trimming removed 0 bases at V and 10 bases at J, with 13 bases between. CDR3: CATSRDLVWQEQFF. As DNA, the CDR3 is TGTGCCACCAGCAGAGATTTGGTTTGGCAGGAGCAGTTCTTC.

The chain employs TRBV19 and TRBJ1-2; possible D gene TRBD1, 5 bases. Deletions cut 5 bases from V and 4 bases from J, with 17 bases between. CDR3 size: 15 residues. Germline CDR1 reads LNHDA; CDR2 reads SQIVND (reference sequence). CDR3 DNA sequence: TGTGCCAGTAGTCTCCAGAAACAGGTACCCTATGGCTACACCTTC. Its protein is CASSLQKQVPYGYTF.